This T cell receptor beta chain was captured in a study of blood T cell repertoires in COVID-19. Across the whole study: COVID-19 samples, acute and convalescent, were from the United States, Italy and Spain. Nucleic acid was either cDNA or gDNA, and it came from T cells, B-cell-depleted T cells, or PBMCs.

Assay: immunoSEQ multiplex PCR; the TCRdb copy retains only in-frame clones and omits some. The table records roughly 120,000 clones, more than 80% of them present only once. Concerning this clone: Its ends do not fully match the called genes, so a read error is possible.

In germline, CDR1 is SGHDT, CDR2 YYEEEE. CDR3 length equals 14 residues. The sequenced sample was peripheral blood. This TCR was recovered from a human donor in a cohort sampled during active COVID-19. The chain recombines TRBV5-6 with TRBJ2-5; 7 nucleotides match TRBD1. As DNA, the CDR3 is TGTGCCAGCAGCCTTGGGACAGTCCAAGGGACCCAGTACTTC. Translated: CASSLGTVQGTQYF. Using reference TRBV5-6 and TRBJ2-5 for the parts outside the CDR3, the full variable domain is DAGVTQSPTHLIKTRGQQVTLRCSPKSGHDTVSWYQQALGQGPQFIFQYYEEEERQRGNFPDRFSGHQFPNYSSELNVNALLLGDSALYLCASSLGTVQGTQYFGPGTRLLVL.